This T cell receptor (beta chain) came from a study of T cell responses to AZD1222 COVID-19 vaccine. Using immunoSEQ multiplex PCR, the repertoire was profiled, and TCRdb retains in-frame clones only, with some absent. The table records approximately 79,000 clones, approximately 86% of them present only once. Unmatched junction bases numbered 7, after V lost 4 bases and J lost 1 base. The CDR3 totals 16 residues. Germline V lookup: CDR1 SGHTA, CDR2 FQGTGA. Specimen: peripheral blood, collected on day 0 of AZD1222 vaccination. This clonotype was sampled from an adult in good health. This chain connects TRBV7-3 to TRBJ1-2, with 9 bases matching TRBD1. Here the CDR3 DNA reads TGTGCCAGCAGCTCCAGTACAGGGGGCCTTAACTATGGCTACACCTTC. It translates to CASSSSTGGLNYGYTF.